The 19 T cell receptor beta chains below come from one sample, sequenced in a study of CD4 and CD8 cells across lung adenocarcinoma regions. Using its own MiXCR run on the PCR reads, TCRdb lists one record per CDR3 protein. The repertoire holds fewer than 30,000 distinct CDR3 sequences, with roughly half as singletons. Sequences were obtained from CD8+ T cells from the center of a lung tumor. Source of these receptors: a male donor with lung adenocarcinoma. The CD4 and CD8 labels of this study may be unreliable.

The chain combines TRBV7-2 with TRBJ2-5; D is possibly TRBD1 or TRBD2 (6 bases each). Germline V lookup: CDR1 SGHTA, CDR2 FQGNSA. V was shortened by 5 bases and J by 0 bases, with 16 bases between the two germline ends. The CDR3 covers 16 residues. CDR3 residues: CASSVLGGRDQETQYF. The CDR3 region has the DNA TGTGCCAGCAGCGTGCTCGGGGGCCGAGACCAAGAGACCCAGTACTTC.

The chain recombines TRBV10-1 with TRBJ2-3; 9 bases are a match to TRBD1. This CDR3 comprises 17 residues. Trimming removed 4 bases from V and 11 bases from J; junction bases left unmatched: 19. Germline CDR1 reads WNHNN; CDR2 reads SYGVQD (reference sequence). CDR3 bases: TGCGCCAGCAGTGGGAACCCGGGACAGGGAGACAAAGACATGCAGTATTTT. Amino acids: CASSGNPGQGDKDMQYF.

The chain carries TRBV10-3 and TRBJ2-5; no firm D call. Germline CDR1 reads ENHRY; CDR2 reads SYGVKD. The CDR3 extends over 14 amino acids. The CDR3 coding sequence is TGTGCGGGCCACGGTGGGCGTGACCAAGAGACCCAGTACTTC. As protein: CAGHGGRDQETQYF.

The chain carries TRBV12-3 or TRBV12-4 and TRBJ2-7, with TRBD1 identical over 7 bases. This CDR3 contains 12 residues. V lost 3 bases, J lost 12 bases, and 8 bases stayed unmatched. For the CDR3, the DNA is TGTGCCAGCAGTTTCAACAGGGGCCTGGGGTACTTC. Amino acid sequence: CASSFNRGLGYF.

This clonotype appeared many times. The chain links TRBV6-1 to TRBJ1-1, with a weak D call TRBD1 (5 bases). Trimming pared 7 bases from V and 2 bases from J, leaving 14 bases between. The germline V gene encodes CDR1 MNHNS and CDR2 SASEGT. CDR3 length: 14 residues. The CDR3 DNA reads TGTGCCAGCAAAGGCTGGGGGACCAACACTGAAGCTTTCTTT. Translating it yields CASKGWGTNTEAFF.

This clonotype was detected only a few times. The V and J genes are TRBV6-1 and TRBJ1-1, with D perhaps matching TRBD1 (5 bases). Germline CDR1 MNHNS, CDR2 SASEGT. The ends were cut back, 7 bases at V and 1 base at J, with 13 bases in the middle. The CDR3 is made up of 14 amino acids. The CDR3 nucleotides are TGTGCCAGCACCCCCGGGGGAGGGAACACTGAAGCTTTCTTT. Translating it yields CASTPGGGNTEAFF.

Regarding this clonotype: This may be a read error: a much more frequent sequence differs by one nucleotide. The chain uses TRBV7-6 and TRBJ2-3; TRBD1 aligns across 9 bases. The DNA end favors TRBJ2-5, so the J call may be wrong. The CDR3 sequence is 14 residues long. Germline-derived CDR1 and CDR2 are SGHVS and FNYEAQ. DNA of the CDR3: TGTGCCAACAGCTCCAACAGGGGGCGGGAGACCCAGTACTTC. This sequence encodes CANSSNRGRETQYF.

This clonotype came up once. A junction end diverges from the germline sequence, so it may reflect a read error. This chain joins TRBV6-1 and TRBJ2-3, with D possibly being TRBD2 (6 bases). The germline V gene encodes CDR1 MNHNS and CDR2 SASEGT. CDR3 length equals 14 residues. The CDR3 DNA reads TGTGCCAGCAGTGAACGGTGGGAGGAAAATACTCAGTATTTT. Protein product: CASSERWEENTQYF.

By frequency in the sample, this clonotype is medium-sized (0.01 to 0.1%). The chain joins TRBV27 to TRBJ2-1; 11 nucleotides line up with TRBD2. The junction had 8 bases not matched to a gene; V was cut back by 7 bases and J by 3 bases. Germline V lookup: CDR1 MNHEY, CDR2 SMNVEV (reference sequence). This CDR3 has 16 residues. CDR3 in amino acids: CASTTKLAGVYNEQFF. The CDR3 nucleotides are TGTGCCAGCACCACTAAACTAGCGGGAGTCTACAATGAGCAGTTCTTC.

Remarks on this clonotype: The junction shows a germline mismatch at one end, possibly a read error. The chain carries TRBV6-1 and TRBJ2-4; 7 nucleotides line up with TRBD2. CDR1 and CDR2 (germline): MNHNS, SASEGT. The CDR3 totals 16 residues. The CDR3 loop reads CASSEAGPGVENIQYF. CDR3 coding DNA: TGTGCGAGCAGTGAAGCGGGGCCGGGAGTCGAAAACATTCAGTACTTC.

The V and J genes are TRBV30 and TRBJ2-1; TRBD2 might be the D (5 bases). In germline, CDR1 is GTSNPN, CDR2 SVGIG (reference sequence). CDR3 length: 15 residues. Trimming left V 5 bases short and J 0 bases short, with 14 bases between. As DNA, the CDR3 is TGTGCCTGGGAAGCCCTAGGGAGCTCCTACAATGAGCAGTTCTTC. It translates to CAWEALGSSYNEQFF. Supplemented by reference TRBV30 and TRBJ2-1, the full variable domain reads SQTIHQWPATLVQPVGSPLSLECTVEGTSNPNLYWYRQAAGRGLQLLFYSVGIGQISSEVPQNLSASRPQDRQFILSSKKLLLSDSGFYLCAWEALGSSYNEQFFGPGTRLTVL.

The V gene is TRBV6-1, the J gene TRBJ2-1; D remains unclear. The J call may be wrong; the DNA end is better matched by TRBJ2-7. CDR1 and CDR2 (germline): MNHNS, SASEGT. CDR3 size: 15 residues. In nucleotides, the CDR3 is TGTGCCAGCAGTGCGCCGGCTTGGAGCACAGATGAGCAGTACTTC. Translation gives CASSAPAWSTDEQYF.

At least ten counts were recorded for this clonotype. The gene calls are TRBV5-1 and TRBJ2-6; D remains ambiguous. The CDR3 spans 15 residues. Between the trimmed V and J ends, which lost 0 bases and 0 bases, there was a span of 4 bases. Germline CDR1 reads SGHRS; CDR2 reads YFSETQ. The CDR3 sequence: CASSLAASGANVLTF. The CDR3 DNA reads TGCGCCAGCAGCTTGGCTGCCTCTGGGGCCAACGTCCTGACTTTC.

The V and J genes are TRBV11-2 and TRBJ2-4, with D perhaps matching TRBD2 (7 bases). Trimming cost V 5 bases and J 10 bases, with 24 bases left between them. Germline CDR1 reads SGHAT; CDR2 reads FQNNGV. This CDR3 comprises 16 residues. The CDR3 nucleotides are TGTGCCAGCAGCCCAGCGGGGCTAGGGGGGAGAAATATTCAGTACTTC. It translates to CASSPAGLGGRNIQYF.

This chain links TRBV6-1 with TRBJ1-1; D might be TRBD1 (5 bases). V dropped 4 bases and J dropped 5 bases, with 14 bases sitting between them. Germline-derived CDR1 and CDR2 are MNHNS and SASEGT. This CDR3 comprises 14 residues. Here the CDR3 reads CASSGGTQKTEAFF. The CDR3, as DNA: TGTGCCAGCAGTGGGGGCACTCAAAAGACTGAAGCTTTCTTT.

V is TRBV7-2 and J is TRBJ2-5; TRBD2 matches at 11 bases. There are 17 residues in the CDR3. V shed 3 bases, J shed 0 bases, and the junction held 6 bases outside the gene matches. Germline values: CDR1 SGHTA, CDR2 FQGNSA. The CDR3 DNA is TGTGCCAGCAGCTTGGGACTAGCGGATTTTTACCAAGAGACCCAGTACTTC. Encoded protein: CASSLGLADFYQETQYF.

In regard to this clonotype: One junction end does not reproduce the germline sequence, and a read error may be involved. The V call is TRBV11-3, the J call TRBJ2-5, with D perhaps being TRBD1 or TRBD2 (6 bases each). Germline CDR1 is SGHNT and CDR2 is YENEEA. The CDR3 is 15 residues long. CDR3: CCRGSGGRDQKTQYF. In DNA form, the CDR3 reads TGTTGCAGGGGCTCCGGGGGCCGTGACCAAAAGACCCAGTATTTC.

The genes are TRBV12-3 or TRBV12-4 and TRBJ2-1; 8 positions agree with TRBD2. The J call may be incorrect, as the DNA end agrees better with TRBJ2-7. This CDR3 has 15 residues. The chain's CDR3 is CASSLAAGGTYEQYF. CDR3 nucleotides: TGTGCCAGCAGTTTAGCCGCGGGAGGAACCTACGAGCAGTACTTC.

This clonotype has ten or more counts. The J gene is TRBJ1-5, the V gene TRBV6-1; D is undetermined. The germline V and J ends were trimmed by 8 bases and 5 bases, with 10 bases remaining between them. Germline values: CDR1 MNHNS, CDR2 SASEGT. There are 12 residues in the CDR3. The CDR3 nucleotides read TGTGCCAGCGGTCAACTCTATCAGCCCCAGCATTTT. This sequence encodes CASGQLYQPQHF.